This TCR beta chain is drawn from a study of post-analysis software for immune sequencing data. Trimming removed 3 bases from V and 7 bases from J, with 12 bases in between. CDR3 length equals 12 residues. Germline loops: CDR1 DFQATT, CDR2 SNEGSKA (reference sequence). In this sample, this clonotype turned up once. Its antigen is as yet unknown. Study-wide points: F-measure co-clustering was strong for batch-matched samples. Higher frequency in patients than in controls was seen for five TRBV segments, with TRBV5-6, TRBV5-1 and TRBV20-1 among them.

Unique-molecular-identifier-tagged TCR beta cDNA libraries were used. Via MiXCR, TCRdb re-called the PCR reads, giving one row per CDR3 protein. The sample has 820,000 or so distinct CDR3 sequences; around 53% are singletons. The source of this sequence is a girl aged 10 to 17 with multiple sclerosis. This chain links TRBV20-1 with TRBJ1-2, with D possibly being TRBD1 (6 bases). Sequencing used blood. CDR3 nucleotides: TGCAGTGCTAGCCAGGGGAACGGTGGCTACACCTTC. Protein: CSASQGNGGYTF.